The rows below give T cell receptor beta chains drawn from one sample of a study of blood T cell repertoires in COVID-19. Using immunoSEQ multiplex PCR, the repertoire was profiled, and TCRdb retains in-frame clones only, with some absent. The table includes under 60,000 clones, around 83% detected once. Sample: peripheral blood. The receptors here all came from a human donor in a cohort sampled during active COVID-19. The CDR3 runs from the conserved cysteine through the conserved F or W. A D gene is named only where the DNA matches it firmly. Clone size, where shown, is once, few, many, or a class for clones that have expanded.

d_call	clone_size	j_call	v_call	cdr3_nt	cdr3_aa
TRBD1	.	TRBJ2-7	TRBV28	TGTGCCAGCAATCCTCCCCGGGACAGGGGCTACGAGCAGTACTTC	CASNPPRDRGYEQYF
TRBD1	.	TRBJ1-1	TRBV30	TGTGCCTGGAGTGTCCATAAGGGTCGGACAGGGGTTACTGAAGCTTTCTTT	CAWSVHKGRTGVTEAFF
TRBD2	large	TRBJ2-3	TRBV19	TGTGCCAGTAGTGGCGGGGGAGCTCTCACAGATACGCAGTATTTT	CASSGGGALTDTQYF
TRBD1	once	TRBJ1-5	TRBV20-1	TGCAGTGCTAGTGACAGGGATGGTATTCAGCCCCAGCATTTT	CSASDRDGIQPQHF
.	.	TRBJ1-1	TRBV6-1	TGTGCCAGCAGTGAACGCGTGAACACTGAAGCTTTCTTT	CASSERVNTEAFF
TRBD1	.	TRBJ1-1	TRBV10-1	TGCGCCAGCAGTGAGTCTCCAGGGGGAAACACTGAAGCTTTCTTT	CASSESPGGNTEAFF
TRBD2	.	TRBJ2-2	TRBV7-9	TGTGCCAGCAGCAAAACGCCCGGGACTAGGGAGATGAGAAGGAACACCGGGGAGCTGTTTTTT	CASSKTPGTREMRRNTGELFF
.	once	TRBJ2-4	TRBV19	TGTGCCAGTAAGGAGGGGTGGGGAGCCAAAAACATTCAGTACTTC	CASKEGWGAKNIQYF
TRBD1	.	TRBJ1-2	TRBV4-1	TGCGCCAGCAGCCAAGTTGGGACAGGGGCGGGTTATGGCTACACCTTC	CASSQVGTGAGYGYTF
.	.	TRBJ2-7	TRBV5-4	TGTGCCAGCAGCTTGGGCACGGGGGGCACCTACGAGCAGTACTTC	CASSLGTGGTYEQYF
.	.	TRBJ2-1	TRBV7-6	TGTGCCAGCAGCGGACGAAGGGGGGGAAGCTCCTACAATGAGCAGTTCTTC	CASSGRRGGSSYNEQFF
.	.	TRBJ2-1	TRBV18	TGTGCCAGCTCACCACGGGGGCGAAGCTCCTACAATGAGCAGTTCTTC	CASSPRGRSSYNEQFF
.	.	TRBJ2-5	TRBV2	TGTGCCAGCAGAGGACTACGCGGCTTGGAGACCCAGTACTTC	CASRGLRGLETQYF
TRBD1	.	TRBJ2-3	TRBV12-5	TGTGCTAGTGGCCTCTCGGGACAGGGAGGTCACGGGCAGTATTTT	CASGLSGQGGHGQYF
TRBD1	.	TRBJ1-1	TRBV6-5	TGTGCCAGCACCGAGGGGGCCAACACTGAAGCTTTCTTT	CASTEGANTEAFF
TRBD1	once	TRBJ2-7	TRBV27	TGTGCCAGCAGTTTAAAGCGGACAGGGAACTACGAGCAGTACTTC	CASSLKRTGNYEQYF
.	.	TRBJ2-1	TRBV19	TGTGCCAGTAGTCAGGGGAATAACAATGAGCAGTTCTTC	CASSQGNNNEQFF
.	.	TRBJ1-1	TRBV12-3/TRBV12-4	TGTGCCAGCAGACGTACAGTGAACACTGAAGCTTTCTTT	CASRRTVNTEAFF
.	.	TRBJ2-2	TRBV6-5	TGTGCCAGCAGGAGGGGAGGCTCCGCCGGGGAGCTGTTTTTT	CASRRGGSAGELFF
.	.	TRBJ2-1	TRBV19	TGTGCCAGTAGTATCGGTGACACCCCGCTAAATGAGCAGTTCTTC	CASSIGDTPLNEQFF
TRBD1	.	TRBJ1-1	TRBV5-8	TGTGCCAGCCAGACAGGGGTTTACTCTTTCTTT	CASQTGVYSFF
.	.	TRBJ1-5	TRBV6-6	TGTGCCAGTCCAGGGAAGGGGGACGACGGCAATCAGCCCCAGCATTTT	CASPGKGDDGNQPQHF